This is a list of T cell receptor beta chains from one sample in a study of blood T cell repertoires in COVID-19. Only in-frame clones appear in the TCRdb table, and some are missing; sequencing was by immunoSEQ multiplex PCR. This table has roughly 120,000 clones, approximately 79% appearing once. Input material: peripheral blood. These receptors came from a man aged 50 to 60 with acute or convalescent COVID-19. Each CDR3 is given with its conserved first and last residue. A D gene is named only where the DNA matches it firmly.

D,J,V,DNA,CDR3
TRBD1,TRBJ2-3,TRBV5-4,TGTGCCAGCAGCTTGGCCAGGGGGCTTTCCGCGGCAGATACGCAGTATTTT,CASSLARGLSAADTQYF
.,TRBJ2-1,TRBV10-1,TGCGCCAGCAGTACAGGGACAATCGGTGAGCAGTTCTTC,CASSTGTIGEQFF
.,TRBJ1-5,TRBV19,TGTGCCAGTAGGATACAGGGCGGCCATCATCAGCCCCAGCATTTT,CASRIQGGHHQPQHF
.,TRBJ2-7,TRBV3-1/TRBV3-2,TGTGCCAGCAGCCCAGGACAGGAGCAGTACTTC,CASSPGQEQYF
.,TRBJ2-7,TRBV15,TGTGCCACCAGCAGAGCGATGTCGGGCGAGCAGTACTTC,CATSRAMSGEQYF
TRBD1,TRBJ1-6,TRBV2,TGTGCCAGCAGCACACAGGGGGCAAATTCACCCCTCCACTTT,CASSTQGANSPLHF
TRBD2,TRBJ2-3,TRBV4-2,TGTGCCAGCAGCCAAGAGGAGCGGGGTACAGATACGCAGTATTTT,CASSQEERGTDTQYF
.,TRBJ1-1,TRBV7-3,TGTGCCAGCAGCCCCGGACACCGGAACACTGAAGCTTTCTTT,CASSPGHRNTEAFF
.,TRBJ2-1,TRBV13,TGTGCCAGCAGCTCCACCGCGATTGAGCAGTTCTTC,CASSSTAIEQFF
TRBD1,TRBJ2-3,TRBV11-2,TGTGCCAGCAGCTTAGGAACAGGGGTAAACACAGATACGCAGTATTTT,CASSLGTGVNTDTQYF
.,TRBJ1-6,TRBV7-9,TGTGCCAGCAGCGGACAGAGCTCCTATAATTCACCCCTCCACTTT,CASSGQSSYNSPLHF
TRBD2,TRBJ2-5,TRBV7-9,TGTGCCAGCAGCCTGCCGCGGGGGTTCGGCGAGACCCAGTACTTC,CASSLPRGFGETQYF
TRBD1,TRBJ1-2,TRBV6-1,TGTGCCAGCAGTGAAGGGGGGACAGGACCCTATGGCTACACCTTC,CASSEGGTGPYGYTF
.,TRBJ1-5,TRBV28,TGTGCCAGCAGTTCTATCCAGGGCAATCAGCCCCAGCATTTT,CASSSIQGNQPQHF
.,TRBJ1-5,TRBV6-5,TGTGCCAGCAGGGAGGGCAATCAGCCCCAGCATTTT,CASREGNQPQHF